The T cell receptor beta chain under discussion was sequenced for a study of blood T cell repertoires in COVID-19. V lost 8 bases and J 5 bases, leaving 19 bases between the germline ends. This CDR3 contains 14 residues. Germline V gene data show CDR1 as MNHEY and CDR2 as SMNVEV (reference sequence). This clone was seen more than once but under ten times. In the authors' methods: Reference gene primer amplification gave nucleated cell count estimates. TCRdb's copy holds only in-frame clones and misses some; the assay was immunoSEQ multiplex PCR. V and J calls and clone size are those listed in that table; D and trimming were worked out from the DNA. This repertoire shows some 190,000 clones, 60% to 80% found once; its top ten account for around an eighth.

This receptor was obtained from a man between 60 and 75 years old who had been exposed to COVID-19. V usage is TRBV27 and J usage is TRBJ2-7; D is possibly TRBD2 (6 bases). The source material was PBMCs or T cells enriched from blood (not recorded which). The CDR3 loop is CASRLVEGGNEQYF. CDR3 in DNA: TGTGCCAGCCGCTTGGTAGAAGGAGGGAACGAGCAGTACTTC.